One and the same sample provided the 9 T cell receptor beta chains below, sequenced in a study of blood T cells in healthy people across ages. Sample-barcoded 5' priming and a J-beta primer mix drove a second PCR of about 6 to 12 cycles. Each CDR3 protein gets one entry after TCRdb re-called the 5' RACE reads with MiXCR. The table includes about 810,000 distinct CDR3 sequences, approximately 35% detected once. Sequencing was performed on blood. These receptors came from a man between 18 and 35 years old in good health.

This clonotype was found a few times. The chain employs TRBV5-1 and TRBJ2-3; no definite D call. The CDR3 has 15 amino acids. From germline, CDR1 is SGHRS and CDR2 YFSETQ. V lost 4 bases and J 1 base, leaving 13 bases between the germline ends. DNA for the CDR3: TGCGCCAGCAGCCCAAACCCCACGGGCACAGATACGCAGTATTTT. Translating it yields CASSPNPTGTDTQYF.

In this sample, this clonotype turned up a few times. V and J are TRBV12-3 or TRBV12-4 and TRBJ2-4; D remains ambiguous. V shed 3 bases and J shed 13 bases, with 19 bases lying between them. This CDR3 spans 14 amino acids. The CDR3 nucleotides read TGTGCCAGCAGTTTCGGTGAAAGCCCCAATGAGCAGTACTTC. This encodes CASSFGESPNEQYF.

J is TRBJ1-5 and V is TRBV20-1; 9 bases agree with TRBD1. The CDR3 covers 16 residues. CDR1 and CDR2 from the germline V gene are DFQATT and SNEGSKA (reference sequence). V gave up 7 bases and J gave up 2 bases; unmatched junction bases: 12. For the CDR3, the DNA is TGCAGTGTCTTTACAGGGGGCAGAGGTGGCAATCAGCCCCAGCATTTT. Amino acids: CSVFTGGRGGNQPQHF.

On this clonotype itself: At one of its ends the junction is not consistent with the germline gene, which may arise from a read error. This chain links TRBV28 with TRBJ2-2; TRBD2 might be the D (6 bases). The CDR3 totals 15 residues. CDR1 and CDR2 (germline): MDHEN, SYDVKM. For the CDR3, the DNA is TGTGCCAGCAGTTTATCCGGACCCGGAGTCGGGGGGCTGTTTTTT. Translation gives CASSLSGPGVGGLFF.

Comments on this clonotype: A much larger clone differs from this one at a single base, so this may be a read error. J is TRBJ2-5 and V is TRBV7-9; unclear D gene. The CDR3 totals 13 residues. Germline V gene sequence: CDR1 SEHNR, CDR2 FQNEAQ (reference sequence). CDR3 in amino acids: CAGSRRVQETQYF. In DNA, the CDR3 is TGTGCCGGCAGCCGACGGGTACAAGAGACCCAGTACTTC.

This clonotype was counted only a few times. The chain employs TRBV7-2 and TRBJ2-3; D is undetermined. V lost 1 base, J lost 3 bases, and 5 bases lay in between. The CDR3 has 13 residues. Germline loops: CDR1 SGHTA, CDR2 FQGNSA. The CDR3 nucleotides read TGTGCCAGCAGCTTAGAACAGACAGATACGCAGTATTTT. Amino acid sequence: CASSLEQTDTQYF.

This clonotype has only a few counts. J is TRBJ2-7 and V is TRBV7-2; D remains unclear. The germline V and J ends were trimmed by 3 bases and 6 bases, with 9 bases remaining between them. The length of the CDR3 is 12 residues. Germline V gene sequence: CDR1 SGHTA, CDR2 FQGNSA. The CDR3 is CASSFRVGEQYF. The CDR3 DNA is TGTGCCAGCAGCTTTAGGGTTGGCGAGCAGTACTTC.

About this clonotype itself: It is likely a read error, because the conserved phenylalanine at the end of the CDR3 is missing. This chain uses TRBV7-9 with TRBJ2-5; 7 nucleotides align to TRBD2. V lost 5 bases, J lost 7 bases, and 10 bases stayed unmatched. CDR1 SEHNR and CDR2 FQNEAQ come from the germline V gene (reference sequence). The CDR3 spans 14 residues. The CDR3 spells CASSPPIGRGTQYL. CDR3 in DNA: TGTGCCAGCAGCCCCCCTATAGGGAGGGGGACCCAGTACCTC.

The J gene is TRBJ2-3, the V gene TRBV7-9; D is unresolved. V was shortened by 1 base and J by 7 bases, with 3 bases between the two germline ends. Germline-derived CDR1 and CDR2 are SEHNR and FQNEAQ (reference sequence). The CDR3 has 11 residues. The CDR3 protein is CASSLDHTQYF. In DNA form, the CDR3 reads TGTGCCAGCAGCTTAGATCATACGCAGTATTTT. Filled out from reference TRBV7-9 and TRBJ2-3, the complete variable domain reads DTGVSQNPRHKITKRGQNVTFRCDPISEHNRLYWYRQTLGQGPEFLTYFQNEAQLEKSRLLSDRFSAERPKGSFSTLEIQRTEQGDSAMYLCASSLDHTQYFGPGTRLTVL.